A single sample is the source of the 18 T cell receptor beta chains below, sequenced in a study of blood T cell repertoires in COVID-19. TCRdb keeps only in-frame clones here, not all; method: immunoSEQ multiplex PCR. The sample consists of about 200,000 clones, roughly 80% of them appearing once. The source material was PBMCs or T cells enriched from blood (not recorded which). Receptors originate from a man aged 40-49 years who had recovered from COVID-19.

This chain links TRBV28 with TRBJ1-2; TRBD1 might be the D (6 bases). This CDR3 is built from 13 residues. In germline, CDR1 is MDHEN, CDR2 SYDVKM. Between the trimmed V and J ends, which lost 4 bases and 4 bases, there was a span of 10 bases. CDR3 coding DNA: TGTGCCAGCAGTTACACAGGGCTCTATGGCTACACCTTC. Its protein is CASSYTGLYGYTF.

This chain links TRBV11-3 with TRBJ2-6; TRBD2 agrees at 14 bases. The V gene's germline CDR1 is SGHNT and CDR2 YENEEA. The length of the CDR3 is 18 residues. J lost 2 bases, V lost 5 bases, and 5 bases had no gene match. The CDR3 region has the DNA TGTGCCAGCAGCCGAGGACTAGCGGGGGGTACTGGGGCCAACGTCCTGACTTTC. Encoded protein: CASSRGLAGGTGANVLTF.

V is TRBV28 and J is TRBJ1-6; 8 nucleotides match TRBD1. With 5 bases clipped from V and 3 bases from J, the junction kept 3 bases outside the gene matches. Germline assignment: CDR1 MDHEN and CDR2 SYDVKM. The CDR3 is made up of 15 amino acids. CDR3 DNA sequence: TGTGCCAGCAGTGGGGGACAGGTCTATAATTCACCCCTCCACTTT. It encodes CASSGGQVYNSPLHF. The variable domain in full, with the rest retrieved from reference TRBV28 and TRBJ1-6, is DVKVTQSSRYLVKRTGEKVFLECVQDMDHENMFWYRQDPGLGLRLIYFSYDVKMKEKGDIPEGYSVSREKKERFSLILESASTNQTSMYLCASSGGQVYNSPLHFGNGTRLTVT.

The chain joins TRBV6-5 to TRBJ1-1; D uncertain. The CDR3 is made up of 15 amino acids. Germline lookup yields CDR1 MNHEY and CDR2 SVGAGI. The V and J ends lost 6 bases and 3 bases respectively, with 17 bases between them. Here the CDR3 reads CASSLTTTYDTEAFF. CDR3 nucleotides: TGTGCCAGCAGCCTAACTACTACTTATGACACTGAAGCTTTCTTT.

This chain uses TRBV5-1 with TRBJ1-1; TRBD1 might be the D (6 bases). The CDR3 is made up of 15 amino acids. V gave up 1 base and J gave up 3 bases, with 13 bases separating them. In germline, CDR1 is SGHRS, CDR2 YFSETQ. The CDR3 reads CASSLRGTGDTEAFF. CDR3 nucleotide sequence: TGCGCCAGCAGCTTGAGGGGGACGGGTGACACTGAAGCTTTCTTT.

This chain uses TRBV7-2 with TRBJ2-7, with D possibly matching TRBD1 (5 bases). Germline CDR1 is SGHTA and CDR2 is FQGNSA. Between the trimmed V and J ends, which lost 7 bases and 4 bases, there was a span of 14 bases. There are 13 residues in the CDR3. The CDR3 nucleotides are TGTGCCAGCAAGGGGTGGTCCCAGTACGAGCAGTACTTC. Protein product: CASKGWSQYEQYF.

The V call is TRBV5-5, the J call TRBJ1-5; 9 nucleotides agree with TRBD1. Germline V CDR1 and CDR2: SGHKS, YYEKEE (reference sequence). The CDR3 length is 14 residues. The V gene end was trimmed by 3 bases and the J gene end by 6 bases; junction bases not matched to a gene: 4. The CDR3 region is CASSSTGGGQPQHF. In nucleotides, the CDR3 is TGTGCCAGCAGCTCAACAGGGGGCGGTCAGCCCCAGCATTTT.

The gene calls are TRBV7-8 and TRBJ1-2; no clear D gene. Trimming cost V 0 bases and J 5 bases, with 13 bases left between them. Germline V gene data show CDR1 as SGHVS and CDR2 as FQNEAQ. This CDR3 region has 15 residues. This CDR3 reads CASSLASLGPYGYTF. DNA for the CDR3: TGTGCCAGCAGCTTAGCGAGCCTTGGGCCTTATGGCTACACCTTC.

V usage is TRBV18 and J usage is TRBJ1-4; the D is unclear. CDR1 and CDR2 (germline): KGHSH, LQKENI. The CDR3 loop spans 13 amino acids. V gave up 3 bases and J gave up 0 bases, with 2 bases separating them. The CDR3 protein is CASSPATNEKLFF. CDR3 in DNA: TGTGCCAGCTCACCCGCAACTAATGAAAAACTGTTTTTT.

Only a few counts were recorded for this clone. V gene TRBV30 combines with J gene TRBJ1-5; 8 bases agree with TRBD1. The CDR3 runs to 14 residues. Germline V gene sequence: CDR1 GTSNPN, CDR2 SVGIG (reference sequence). V shed 3 bases and J 3 bases; nucleotides not matched to a gene: 4. CDR3: CAWRGQGANQPQHF. CDR3 coding DNA: TGTGCCTGGAGAGGACAGGGCGCCAATCAGCCCCAGCATTTT.

J is TRBJ1-6 and V is TRBV6-1; TRBD1 might be the D (6 bases). Per the germline V gene, CDR1 is MNHNS and CDR2 is SASEGT. Trimming took off 2 bases at V and 8 bases at J, with 13 bases between the two ends. The CDR3 length is 15 residues. This CDR3 reads CASSETGRVDSPLHF. For the CDR3, the DNA is TGTGCCAGCAGTGAAACAGGGAGGGTTGATTCACCCCTCCACTTT.

This clone has just a few counts. The chain couples TRBV28 to TRBJ1-3; a possible D gene is TRBD1 (5 bases). CDR3 length: 15 residues. Germline loops: CDR1 MDHEN, CDR2 SYDVKM. Trimming shortened V by 5 bases and J by 1 base, and 12 bases separated the two germline ends. The CDR3 here is CASSGWGVSGNTIYF. The CDR3 bases are TGTGCCAGCAGTGGTTGGGGGGTGTCTGGAAACACCATATATTTT.

The rearrangement joins TRBV10-3 to TRBJ2-7, with TRBD1 matching over 9 bases. The germline gives CDR1 ENHRY, CDR2 SYGVKD. V lost 8 bases and J lost 4; bases outside the gene matches: 12. This CDR3 contains 15 residues. The CDR3 loop reads CAIRSGTGTQYEQYF. For the CDR3, the DNA is TGTGCCATCCGAAGCGGGACAGGGACACAATACGAGCAGTACTTC.

The V gene is TRBV20-1, the J gene TRBJ1-2; D not resolved. CDR3 length equals 13 residues. Germline CDR1 reads DFQATT; CDR2 reads SNEGSKA (reference sequence). Trimming shortened V by 3 bases and J by 0 bases, and 8 bases separated the two germline ends. The CDR3 coding sequence is TGCAGTGCTAGTGTCAGATCTAACTATGGCTACACCTTC. This translates into CSASVRSNYGYTF.

This chain links TRBV7-2 with TRBJ1-3; D not resolved. CDR1 and CDR2 (germline): SGHTA, FQGNSA. The V gene lost 6 bases and the J gene lost 3 bases, with 12 bases spanning the gap. This CDR3 region has 14 residues. The CDR3 is CASRAPAGGNTIYF. The CDR3, as DNA: TGTGCCAGCAGGGCTCCCGCGGGTGGAAACACCATATATTTT.

This clone was observed a few times. The chain couples TRBV10-3 to TRBJ2-3; TRBD1 matches 10 bases. Losses at the gene ends were 2 bases for V and 4 bases for J; bases not matched to a gene: 6. This CDR3 is 16 amino acids long. Germline CDR1 reads ENHRY; CDR2 reads SYGVKD. DNA for the CDR3: TGTGCCATCAGTGAGGTGCCGGGACAGGGGCCAGATACGCAGTATTTT. It translates to CAISEVPGQGPDTQYF.

The chain recombines TRBV12-3 or TRBV12-4 with TRBJ2-2; D remains ambiguous. Trimming pared 6 bases from V and 1 base from J, leaving 6 bases between. The CDR3 loop spans 13 amino acids. In nucleotides, the CDR3 is TGTGCCAGCAGCCACAGGAACACCGGGGAGCTGTTTTTT. Translation: CASSHRNTGELFF.

This clone was seen a few times. This chain uses TRBV30 with TRBJ1-2, with 9 nucleotides matching TRBD1. The CDR3 runs 12 residues. Unmatched junction bases numbered 2, after V lost 5 bases and J lost 4 bases. Germline V gene sequence: CDR1 GTSNPN, CDR2 SVGIG (reference sequence). CDR3 sequence (DNA): TGTGCCTGGGAGGACAGGGGCTATGGCTACACCTTC. Translated, it gives CAWEDRGYGYTF.